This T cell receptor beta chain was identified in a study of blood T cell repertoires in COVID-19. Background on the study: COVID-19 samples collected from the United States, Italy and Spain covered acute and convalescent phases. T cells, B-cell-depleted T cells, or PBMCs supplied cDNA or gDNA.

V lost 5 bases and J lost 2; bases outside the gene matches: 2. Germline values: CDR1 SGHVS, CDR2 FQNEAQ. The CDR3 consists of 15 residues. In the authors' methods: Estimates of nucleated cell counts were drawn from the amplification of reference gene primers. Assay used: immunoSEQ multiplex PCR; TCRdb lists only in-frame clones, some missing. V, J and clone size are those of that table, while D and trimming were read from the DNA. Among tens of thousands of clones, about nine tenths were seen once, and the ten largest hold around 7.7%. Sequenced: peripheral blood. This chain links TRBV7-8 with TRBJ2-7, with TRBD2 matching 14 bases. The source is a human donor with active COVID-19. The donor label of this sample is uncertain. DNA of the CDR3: TGTGCCAGCAGCCTGGGACTAGCGGGAGCCTACGAGCAGTACTTC. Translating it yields CASSLGLAGAYEQYF.